The 32 T cell receptor beta chains listed next were all sequenced from one sample in a study of siplizumab effects on memory and regulatory T cells. The table came from immunoSEQ multiplex PCR; TCRdb's copy has only in-frame clones and leaves some out. The repertoire holds more than 85,000 clones, roughly 91% seen once, with 0.32% in the top ten. What was sequenced was CD4+ T cells sorted from blood. All receptors derive from a human donor in good health.

The V call is TRBV5-4, the J call TRBJ1-2; 7 nucleotides agree with TRBD1. Germline V gene lookup returns CDR1 SGHNT and CDR2 YYREEE (reference sequence). V trimming: 2 bases; J trimming: 6 bases; junction bases outside the gene matches: 10. This CDR3 has 15 residues. CDR3 loop: CASSLPYRGSDGYTF. The CDR3 DNA reads as TGTGCCAGCAGCTTACCCTACAGGGGAAGCGATGGCTACACCTTC.

The chain is built from TRBV4-2 and TRBJ1-2; D ambiguous. The germline V gene has CDR1 LGHNA and CDR2 YNFKEQ. The CDR3 is 12 residues long. Trimming pared 3 bases from V and 7 bases from J, leaving 9 bases between. For the CDR3, the DNA is TGTGCCAGCAGCCAGGAGGGTCGTGGCTACACCTTC. Translating it yields CASSQEGRGYTF.

The gene calls are TRBV30 and TRBJ2-3, with D possibly TRBD1 on 7 matching bases. The CDR3 length is 11 residues. V was clipped by 7 bases and J by 7 bases, with 12 bases between them. Germline values: CDR1 GTSNPN, CDR2 SVGIG (reference sequence). CDR3 sequence reads: CAYQGGHTQYF. CDR3 coding DNA: TGTGCCTATCAGGGGGGTCATACGCAGTATTTT.

The chain couples TRBV30 to TRBJ1-6; tentatively, D is TRBD1 (6 bases). This CDR3 is 14 amino acids long. With 2 bases removed from V and 7 bases from J, the gap between germline ends came to 12 bases. The germline V gene has CDR1 GTSNPN and CDR2 SVGIG (reference sequence). The DNA for the CDR3 is TGTGCCTGGAGTTGGCAGGGGAGGAATTCACCCCTCCACTTT. Its translation: CAWSWQGRNSPLHF.

For this clone: The same CDR3 also results from other DNA sequences found in this sample. The chain carries TRBV6-5 and TRBJ2-7; tentatively, D is TRBD2 (5 bases). The CDR3 length is 13 residues. V lost 2 bases to trimming and J lost 2 bases, with 7 bases between them. The germline CDR1 and CDR2 sequences are MNHEY and SVGAGI. The chain's CDR3 is CASSYRGTYEQYF. DNA of the CDR3: TGTGCCAGCAGTTACCGGGGAACCTACGAGCAGTACTTC.

This chain links TRBV18 with TRBJ2-1; TRBD2 agrees at 16 bases. CDR1 is KGHSH, CDR2 LQKENI, per germline. The CDR3 covers 22 residues. V lost 0 bases to trimming and J lost 7 bases; unmatched junction nucleotides: 18. This chain's CDR3 is CASSPPLFPGTSGRAPGNEQFF. The CDR3 DNA reads TGTGCCAGCTCACCACCACTCTTTCCCGGGACTAGCGGGAGGGCCCCGGGGAATGAGCAGTTCTTC.

Here the CDR3 DNA reads TGTGCCTGGAGTGGGTTCGCGGGGCCGGGCACAGATACGCAGTATTTT. Its protein product is CAWSGFAGPGTDTQYF. The chain employs TRBV30 and TRBJ2-3; D might be TRBD2 (6 bases). This CDR3 has 16 amino acids. The V end was cut by 1 base, the J end by 1 base, with 15 bases between. Germline CDR1 and CDR2: GTSNPN and SVGIG (reference sequence).

The chain uses TRBV6-6 and TRBJ2-7; 11 bases are shared with TRBD1. CDR3 length: 16 residues. J lost 2 bases, V lost 2 bases, and 5 bases had no gene match. CDR1 MNHNY and CDR2 SVGAGI come from the germline V gene (reference sequence). CDR3 sequence: CASSYPADRGPYEQYF. The DNA of the CDR3 is TGTGCCAGCAGTTACCCGGCGGACAGGGGGCCCTACGAGCAGTACTTC.

This chain uses TRBV5-6 with TRBJ2-1; 11 positions agree with TRBD1. This CDR3 is 17 amino acids long. CDR1 and CDR2 (germline): SGHDT, YYEEEE. The junction had 7 bases not matched to a gene; V was cut back by 4 bases and J by 1 base. The CDR3 loop reads CASSPGQGAVSYNEQFF. The CDR3 DNA reads TGTGCCAGCAGCCCTGGACAGGGGGCCGTGTCCTACAATGAGCAGTTCTTC.

The chain is built from TRBV18 and TRBJ2-3; perhaps D is TRBD1 or TRBD2 (5 bases each). This CDR3 is built from 13 residues. The germline gives CDR1 KGHSH, CDR2 LQKENI. The V gene lost 3 bases and the J gene lost 6 bases, with 10 bases spanning the gap. The CDR3, as DNA: TGTGCCAGCTCACCTCCGGGACCCGATACGCAGTATTTT. Translating it yields CASSPPGPDTQYF.

V usage is TRBV7-6 and J usage is TRBJ1-2; 9 bases match TRBD1. Germline V lookup: CDR1 SGHVS, CDR2 FNYEAQ. The CDR3 consists of 16 residues. The junction had 6 bases not matched to a gene; V was cut back by 4 bases and J by 0 bases. The CDR3 sequence is CASSWTDRGTNYGYTF. The CDR3 DNA is TGTGCCAGCAGCTGGACGGACAGGGGCACTAACTATGGCTACACCTTC.

In regard to this clone: The same CDR3 can be traced to other DNA sequences in this sample. This chain joins TRBV15 and TRBJ2-3, with D hard to call. This CDR3 is 12 amino acids long. Trimming took off 3 bases at V and 3 bases at J, with 4 bases between the two ends. Germline assignment: CDR1 LNHNV and CDR2 YYDKDF (reference sequence). The CDR3 spells CATSRETDTQYF. In DNA form, the CDR3 reads TGTGCCACCAGCAGGGAAACAGATACGCAGTATTTT.

This chain connects TRBV6-1 to TRBJ2-2, with 9 positions matching TRBD2. CDR3 length: 15 residues. In germline, CDR1 is MNHNS, CDR2 SASEGT. J was trimmed by 1 base and V by 7 bases; bases with no gene match: 4. The CDR3: CASTPLAGNTGELFF. The DNA of the CDR3 is TGTGCCAGCACCCCACTAGCGGGGAACACCGGGGAGCTGTTTTTT.

The gene calls are TRBV9 and TRBJ1-4; D gene uncertain. CDR3 size: 14 residues. Germline CDR1 SGDLS, CDR2 YYNGEE. V was clipped by 0 bases and J by 4 bases, with 7 bases between them. In nucleotides, the CDR3 is TGTGCCAGCAGCGTAGACGTTCGTAATGAAAAACTGTTTTTT. Translation: CASSVDVRNEKLFF.

V gene TRBV4-1 combines with J gene TRBJ1-2, with 9 bases fitting TRBD1. The CDR3 runs to 15 residues. Germline assignment: CDR1 MGHRA and CDR2 YSYEKL. J was trimmed by 5 bases and V by 0 bases; bases with no gene match: 4. The CDR3 nucleotides read TGCGCCAGCAGCCAAGAATCTGGGACAGGGTATGGCTACACCTTC. It specifies CASSQESGTGYGYTF.

Comments on this clone: The same CDR3 arises from other DNA sequences in this sample as well. The chain is built from TRBV29-1 and TRBJ2-1; maybe TRBD2 (6 bases). Per germline, CDR1 SQVTM and CDR2 ANQGSEA. The ends were cut back, 7 bases at V and 4 bases at J, with 14 bases in the middle. This CDR3 spans 13 amino acids. Written as DNA, the CDR3 is TGCAGCGGAGGACTGGCGGGATACAATGAGCAGTTCTTC. Its translation is CSGGLAGYNEQFF.

The V gene is TRBV6-5, the J gene TRBJ1-2; D ambiguous. The germline V gene has CDR1 MNHEY and CDR2 SVGAGI. The CDR3 extends over 14 amino acids. Deletions cut 0 bases from V and 2 bases from J, with 7 bases between. The CDR3 sequence is CASSYSGRNYGYTF. For the CDR3, the DNA is TGTGCCAGCAGTTACTCCGGGCGCAACTATGGCTACACCTTC.

Of note for this clone: This sample includes further DNA sequences coding for the same CDR3. The chain couples TRBV19 to TRBJ1-5, with D possibly matching TRBD1 (5 bases). The CDR3 spans 17 residues. V was shortened by 4 bases and J by 0 bases, with 16 bases between the two germline ends. Germline V gene data show CDR1 as LNHDA and CDR2 as SQIVND (reference sequence). The CDR3: CASSNDDRVYSNQPQHF. The CDR3, as DNA: TGTGCCAGTAGTAACGACGACAGAGTCTATAGCAATCAGCCCCAGCATTTT.

The V and J genes are TRBV6-6 and TRBJ1-2; D is undetermined. CDR1 and CDR2 (germline): MNHNY, SVGAGI (reference sequence). The V end was cut by 5 bases, the J end by 8 bases, with 9 bases between. There are 11 residues in the CDR3. The CDR3 DNA is TGTGCCAGCAGTCCCACCGGCGGCTACACCTTC. Residues: CASSPTGGYTF.

The chain has TRBV6-5 and TRBJ2-7; 11 bases line up with TRBD2. The CDR3 has 13 residues. CDR1 and CDR2 from the germline V gene are MNHEY and SVGAGI. V shed 5 bases and J 4 bases; nucleotides not matched to a gene: 1. The chain's CDR3 is CASSPSGGYEQYF. The DNA for the CDR3 is TGTGCCAGCAGTCCTAGCGGGGGGTACGAGCAGTACTTC.

This clone was found once. The gene calls are TRBV6-6 and TRBJ2-7, with 7 bases fitting TRBD1. CDR1 and CDR2 (germline): MNHNY, SVGAGI (reference sequence). The trim removed 4 bases at V and 3 bases at J, leaving 3 bases unmatched. CDR3 size: 13 residues. CDR3 nucleotide sequence: TGTGCCAGCAGTTCGGGACAGCGCTACGAGCAGTACTTC. Translated, it gives CASSSGQRYEQYF.

This rearrangement joins TRBV19 to TRBJ1-1; unclear D gene. CDR3 length: 14 amino acids. Trimming removed 5 bases from V and 1 base from J, with 11 bases in between. Germline V gene data show CDR1 as LNHDA and CDR2 as SQIVND (reference sequence). CDR3 loop: CASSPPLRNTEAFF. The CDR3 DNA reads as TGTGCCAGTAGTCCCCCCCTCAGGAACACTGAAGCTTTCTTT.

This clone was observed a single time. The chain is built from TRBV12-5 and TRBJ1-5; D possibly corresponds to TRBD1 (6 bases). The CDR3 has 14 amino acids. The germline V gene has CDR1 LGHNT and CDR2 FRNRAP. V shed 3 bases and J shed 6 bases, with 12 bases lying between them. The CDR3 here is CASGFGRGGQPQHF. The CDR3 DNA reads as TGTGCTAGTGGTTTTGGCAGGGGAGGTCAGCCCCAGCATTTT.

The chain employs TRBV13 and TRBJ1-2; D is undetermined. This CDR3 region has 14 residues. CDR1 is PRHDT and CDR2 is FYEKMQ in the germline V gene (reference sequence). Trimming cost V 2 bases and J 2 bases, with 9 bases left between them. The CDR3 region is CASSLHNINYGYTF. As DNA, the CDR3 is TGTGCCAGCAGCTTACATAACATAAACTATGGCTACACCTTC.

This clone was seen a handful of times. The chain has TRBV2 and TRBJ1-5; D ambiguous. Germline lookup yields CDR1 SNHLY and CDR2 FYNNEI. V lost 2 bases and J lost 2, with 4 bases in between. This CDR3 spans 13 amino acids. As DNA, the CDR3 is TGTGCCAGCAGTGAACGGGGCAATCAGCCCCAGCATTTT. This encodes CASSERGNQPQHF.

This chain connects TRBV18 to TRBJ2-7, with 7 bases identical to TRBD1. The length of the CDR3 is 14 residues. The germline gives CDR1 KGHSH, CDR2 LQKENI. The ends lost 3 bases at V and 5 bases at J; junction bases unmatched: 7. The CDR3 is CASSPGRGFNEQYF. Written as DNA, the CDR3 is TGTGCCAGCTCACCGGGCAGGGGGTTTAACGAGCAGTACTTC.

The chain recombines TRBV5-6 with TRBJ2-1; 7 bases fit TRBD2. The V gene end was trimmed by 1 base and the J gene end by 1 base; junction bases not matched to a gene: 14. Germline V gives CDR1 SGHDT, CDR2 YYEEEE. The CDR3 length is 19 residues. CDR3 in DNA: TGTGCCAGCAGCTTGTTATTCGGGGCTAGCGGATTATCCTACAATGAGCAGTTCTTC. This gives the protein CASSLLFGASGLSYNEQFF. Full variable domain (outside the CDR3, taken from reference TRBV5-6 and TRBJ2-1): DAGVTQSPTHLIKTRGQQVTLRCSPKSGHDTVSWYQQALGQGPQFIFQYYEEEERQRGNFPDRFSGHQFPNYSSELNVNALLLGDSALYLCASSLLFGASGLSYNEQFFGPGTRLTVL.

The chain uses TRBV9 and TRBJ1-1, with a tentative D call TRBD1 (6 bases). This CDR3 has 14 amino acids. Trimming left V 0 bases short and J 3 bases short, with 9 bases between. CDR1 and CDR2 (germline): SGDLS, YYNGEE. The CDR3 here is CASSVDGGDTEAFF. The CDR3 nucleotides read TGTGCCAGCAGCGTAGATGGGGGCGACACTGAAGCTTTCTTT.

The V call is TRBV13, the J call TRBJ2-7, with 8 bases aligning to TRBD2. This CDR3 region has 18 residues. The V gene's germline CDR1 is PRHDT and CDR2 FYEKMQ (reference sequence). Trimming removed 4 bases from V and 3 bases from J; junction bases left unmatched: 17. CDR3 coding DNA: TGTGCCAGCAGCTCCCGCCACCTTCTACTAGCGGACCTCTACGAGCAGTACTTC. Amino acid sequence: CASSSRHLLLADLYEQYF.

The rearrangement joins TRBV7-9 to TRBJ2-2; D is uncertain. Deletions cut 0 bases from V and 3 bases from J, with 11 bases between. The germline gives CDR1 SEHNR, CDR2 FQNEAQ (reference sequence). This CDR3 has 16 residues. The CDR3: CASSLALGQYTGELFF. Written as DNA, the CDR3 is TGTGCCAGCAGCTTAGCCTTAGGGCAGTACACCGGGGAGCTGTTTTTT.

J is TRBJ2-3 and V is TRBV27; TRBD1 might be the D (6 bases). Trimming took off 5 bases at V and 2 bases at J, with 14 bases between the two ends. Germline V gives CDR1 MNHEY, CDR2 SMNVEV (reference sequence). This CDR3 has 15 residues. The DNA for the CDR3 is TGTGCCAGCAGTCCACAGGGACGCACCACAGATACGCAGTATTTT. Its protein is CASSPQGRTTDTQYF.

This chain joins TRBV5-5 and TRBJ1-5, with 7 bases lining up with TRBD1. V was pared by 4 bases and J by 5 bases, with 9 bases of the junction left unmatched. The CDR3 contains 15 residues. CDR1 is SGHKS and CDR2 is YYEKEE in the germline V gene (reference sequence). CDR3 region: CASSEQGLGYQPQHF. For the CDR3, the DNA is TGTGCCAGCAGCGAACAGGGGCTCGGTTATCAGCCCCAGCATTTT.